Listed below are T cell receptor beta chains from one sample, sequenced in a study of cytotoxic CD8 clonotypes in ibrutinib-treated CLL. Only in-frame clones appear in the TCRdb table, and some are missing; sequencing was by immunoSEQ multiplex PCR. The repertoire holds 300,000 or so clones, 67% seen once, with roughly 6.3% in the top ten. The input for sequencing was PBMCs, taken after 36 months of ibrutinib treatment. These receptors were taken from a human donor with chronic lymphocytic leukemia. Both conserved end residues are part of each CDR3. The D gene is left open where the match is weak. Some rows have no size entry. The others give once, few or many, or a class for an expanded clone.

clone_size j_call v_call d_call cdr3_length cdr3_aa cdr3_nt
- TRBJ2-1 TRBV5-1 TRBD2 16 CASSLQLAGGGNEQFF TGCGCCAGCAGCTTACAGTTAGCGGGAGGAGGCAATGAGCAGTTCTTC
- TRBJ2-5 TRBV9 - 12 CASSQGMETQYF TGTGCCAGCAGTCAGGGGATGGAGACCCAGTACTTC
- TRBJ1-3 TRBV7-9 - 15 CASSLKGFSGNTIYF TGTGCCAGCAGTTTAAAGGGCTTCTCTGGAAACACCATATATTTT
- TRBJ1-6 TRBV19 TRBD1 15 CASSPYRGSNSPLHF TGTGCCAGTAGTCCGTACAGGGGCTCCAATTCACCCCTCCACTTT
few TRBJ1-2 TRBV6-5 - 14 CASRSRGRGDGYTF TGTGCCAGCAGGTCCAGGGGCCGGGGAGACGGCTACACCTTC
few TRBJ2-3 TRBV6-5 - 16 CASSYYSGGPTDTQYF TGTGCCAGCAGTTACTATTCAGGAGGACCCACAGATACGCAGTATTTT
once TRBJ1-2 TRBV12-5 TRBD1 13 CASGGPGGRGYTF TGTGCTAGTGGGGGACCAGGGGGAAGAGGCTACACCTTC
- TRBJ2-7 TRBV5-1 - 13 CASSLGTTYEQYF TGCGCCAGCAGCTTGGGGACGACCTACGAGCAGTACTTC
- TRBJ1-2 TRBV18 - 13 CASSPGGDYGYTF TGTGCCAGCTCACCAGGGGGGGACTATGGCTACACCTTC
few TRBJ1-2 TRBV11-3 - 12 CASSSQGYGYTF TGTGCCAGCAGCTCTCAGGGATATGGCTACACCTTC
- TRBJ1-6 TRBV9 TRBD1 16 CASSDGQVLDPSPLHF TGTGCCAGCAGCGATGGACAGGTGCTGGATCCTTCACCCCTCCACTTT
few TRBJ1-4 TRBV19 TRBD1 14 CASSRQGWNEKLFF TGTGCCAGTAGCCGACAGGGGTGGAATGAAAAACTGTTTTTT
- TRBJ1-2 TRBV28 TRBD1 18 CASSSYTRTGGGNYGYTF TGTGCCAGCAGTTCATATACCCGGACAGGGGGAGGTAACTATGGCTACACCTTC
many TRBJ2-7 TRBV5-4 - 13 CASSLDNSYEQYF TGTGCCAGCAGCTTGGACAACTCCTACGAGCAGTACTTC
- TRBJ2-7 TRBV19 - 16 CASSILGSFGGHEQYF TGTGCCAGTAGTATCCTGGGTAGTTTCGGGGGCCACGAGCAGTACTTC
- TRBJ2-7 TRBV5-4 - 15 CASSFGLAGAYEQYF TGTGCCAGCAGCTTTGGCCTAGCTGGAGCCTACGAGCAGTACTTC
- TRBJ2-7 TRBV19 TRBD1 14 CASSPGTGAYEQYF TGTGCCAGTAGTCCAGGGACAGGGGCCTACGAGCAGTACTTC
- TRBJ2-3 TRBV19 - 14 CASSASLVSDTQYF TGTGCCAGTAGTGCGAGCCTCGTCTCAGATACGCAGTATTTT
- TRBJ2-1 TRBV5-1 - 14 CASSLGVPYNEQFF TGCGCCAGCAGCTTGGGCGTCCCCTACAATGAGCAGTTCTTC
- TRBJ2-2 TRBV29-1 - 13 CSGYTANTGELFF TGCAGCGGTTACACAGCGAACACCGGGGAGCTGTTTTTT
- TRBJ1-2 TRBV11-1 TRBD1 15 CASSPKQGAGSGYTF TGTGCCAGCAGCCCCAAACAGGGGGCAGGGAGTGGCTACACCTTC
- TRBJ1-6 TRBV5-1 TRBD1 16 CASSVTGTGGLSPLHF TGCGCCAGCAGCGTGACCGGGACAGGGGGCCTCTCACCCCTCCACTTT